This T cell receptor (beta chain) originates from a study of beta chain features in type 1 diabetes. The study, taken as a whole, reports: Diminished insertions and augmented deletions at VDJ junctions characterized type 1 diabetes patients.

Every single donor gave one heparinised blood draw, and these averaged about 100 mL. CD4+ naive, central memory, regulatory and stem cell-like memory cells were sorted via CD45RO/CCR7/CD25/CD127/CD95/CD27. This clone was counted at least ten times. Its antigen is unknown. Expressed TCRB transcripts were sequenced because the entire RNA isolate underwent reverse transcription. About 3.6 million reads on average were seen across naive, central memory and regulatory T cell samples. This table comes from immunoSEQ multiplex PCR, and its TCRdb copy is limited to in-frame clones, with some not included. The sample has more than 300,000 clones; approximately 8.2% are singletons. This CDR3 region has 8 residues.

The chain employs TRBV21-1 and TRBJ2-7. TRBV21-1 is labeled a pseudogene. Sequenced input: central memory CD4+ T cells from blood. This receptor was identified in a woman aged 18-30 years in good health. The CDR3 protein is CASGWQYF. The CDR3, as DNA: TGTGCCAGTGGGTGGCAGTACTTC.